This T cell receptor beta chain is from a study of beta chain features in type 1 diabetes. Averaging approximately 0.11 L, one heparinised blood draw came from each individual donor. Sorting that relied on CD45RO/CCR7/CD25/CD127/CD95/CD27 yielded CD4+ naive, central memory, regulatory and stem cell-like memory cells. This clone was seen a handful of times. What it binds is unknown. Germline-derived CDR1 and CDR2 are LGHNA and YNFKEQ. V was pared by 2 bases and J by 9 bases, with 17 bases between. This CDR3 contains 14 residues. Study-wide results and limits: More deletions and fewer insertions at VDJ junctions were seen in type 1 diabetes patients.

Expressed TCRB transcripts were sequenced because the isolated RNA had all been reverse transcribed beforehand. Assay: immunoSEQ multiplex PCR; the TCRdb copy retains only in-frame clones and omits some. The profile covers around 310,000 clones, with 9.5% to 11% appearing a single time and under 0.02% taken by the ten largest. V usage is TRBV4-2 and J usage is TRBJ2-7; D is unresolved. The TCR sequence derives from a woman aged 25 to 39 in good health. Specimen: naive CD4+ T cells from blood. The CDR3 loop reads CASSQRSDILRQYF. CDR3 nucleotides: TGTGCCAGCAGCCAAAGATCCGACATACTTCGGCAGTACTTC.